These 9 T cell receptor beta chains were sequenced from one sample in a study of T cells in Graves' hyperthyroidism and ophthalmopathy. RNA transcripts served as the template for amplifying TCR beta CDR3 regions. A set of HTBI primers served as the primers for a first-round RT-PCR of the TCR CDR3. TCRdb fed the multiplex PCR reads into MiXCR, producing one record per CDR3 protein. The profile shows 500,000 to 800,000 distinct CDR3 sequences, just under 45% of them singletons. The sequencing sample was made of peripheral blood or thyroid tissue (not recorded which). These receptors all come from an adult man with Graves' disease, either hyperthyroidism or ophthalmopathy (not recorded which).

This clonotype was seen many times. The V and J genes are TRBV7-2 and TRBJ1-5; D is undetermined. The ends were cut back, 5 bases at V and 0 bases at J, with 8 bases in the middle. This CDR3 is built from 14 residues. Germline lookup yields CDR1 SGHTA and CDR2 FQGNSA. CDR3 in DNA: TGTGCCAGCAGCCAAATGGATAGCAATCAGCCCCAGCATTTT. Residues: CASSQMDSNQPQHF.

The table lists this clonotype with a few counts. The gene calls are TRBV7-2 and TRBJ1-1, with TRBD1 identical over 10 bases. J was trimmed by 10 bases and V by 7 bases; bases with no gene match: 12. This CDR3 spans 14 amino acids. CDR1 and CDR2 from the germline V gene are SGHTA and FQGNSA. The CDR3 coding sequence is TGTGCCAGCAACAACAGACAGGGGGCAGGGGGAGCTTTCTTT. Amino acids: CASNNRQGAGGAFF. Supplemented by reference TRBV7-2 and TRBJ1-1, the full variable domain reads GAGVSQSPSNKVTEKGKDVELRCDPISGHTALYWYRQSLGQGLEFLIYFQGNSAPDKSGLPSDRFSAERTGGSVSTLTIQRTQQEDSAVYLCASNNRQGAGGAFFGQGTRLTVV.

This clonotype was recorded a few times. This chain connects TRBV12-3 or TRBV12-4 to TRBJ1-1; 7 nucleotides match TRBD1. This CDR3 region has 14 residues. V lost 2 bases and J lost 4; bases outside the gene matches: 4. CDR3 in amino acids: CASSLKGAITEAFF. The DNA for the CDR3 is TGTGCCAGCAGTTTAAAGGGGGCTATCACTGAAGCTTTCTTT.

The genes are TRBV10-3 and TRBJ1-1; TRBD1 aligns across 9 bases. The CDR3 sequence is 15 residues long. The germline CDR1 and CDR2 sequences are ENHRY and SYGVKD. The V and J ends lost 4 bases and 0 bases, in that order; junction bases with no gene match: 3. The chain's CDR3 is CAISGNRGLNTEAFF. Here the CDR3 DNA reads TGTGCCATCAGTGGTAACAGGGGGCTGAACACTGAAGCTTTCTTT.

The CDR3 region is CASSLAASTDTQYF. In DNA, the CDR3 is TGTGCCAGCAGCTTGGCCGCTAGCACAGATACGCAGTATTTT. The V call is TRBV7-9, the J call TRBJ2-3; D is unclear. The V and J ends lost 3 bases and 0 bases respectively, with 7 bases between them. This CDR3 region has 14 residues. The germline V gene has CDR1 SEHNR and CDR2 FQNEAQ (reference sequence).

The chain employs TRBV10-2 and TRBJ1-1; D is unresolved. V lost 4 bases, J lost 10 bases, and 7 bases lay in between. This CDR3 is 10 amino acids long. Germline values: CDR1 WSHSY, CDR2 SAAADI. The CDR3 region is CASSGAAAFF. The CDR3 DNA is TGCGCCAGCAGTGGGGCCGCAGCTTTCTTT.

This rearrangement joins TRBV7-2 to TRBJ2-7; D is uncertain. Germline V CDR1 and CDR2: SGHTA, FQGNSA. CDR3 length equals 17 residues. The V end lost 4 bases, the J end lost 2 bases, and 21 bases lay between the germline ends. Here the CDR3 reads CASSYQTLGYGTYEQYF. CDR3 in DNA: TGTGCCAGCAGCTACCAAACCCTTGGGTACGGAACCTACGAGCAGTACTTC.

Ten or more counts support this clonotype. This rearrangement joins TRBV12-3 or TRBV12-4 to TRBJ1-5, with unresolved D. CDR3 length equals 14 residues. Trimming pared 4 bases from V and 2 bases from J, leaving 9 bases between. The CDR3 loop is CASSYVGRNQPQHF. In DNA form, the CDR3 reads TGTGCCAGCAGTTACGTGGGCCGCAATCAGCCCCAGCATTTT.

Concerning this clonotype itself: Compared with germline, one end of the junction differs, possibly owing to a read error. The V and J genes are TRBV7-9 and TRBJ1-3, with D possibly TRBD1 on 5 matching bases. The CDR3 extends over 15 amino acids. The V gene's germline CDR1 is SEHNR and CDR2 FQNEAQ (reference sequence). In DNA form, the CDR3 reads TGCGCCAGCAGCCAAGGGGCTACCTCTGGAAACACCATATATTTT. Translation gives CASSQGATSGNTIYF.